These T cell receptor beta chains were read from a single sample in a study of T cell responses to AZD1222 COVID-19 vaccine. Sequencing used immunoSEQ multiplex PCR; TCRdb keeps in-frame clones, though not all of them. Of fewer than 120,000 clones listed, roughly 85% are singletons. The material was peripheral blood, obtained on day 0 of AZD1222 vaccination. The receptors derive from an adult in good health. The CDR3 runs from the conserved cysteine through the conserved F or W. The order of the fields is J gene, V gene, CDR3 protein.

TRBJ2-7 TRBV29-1 CSVEGTSGVYEQYF
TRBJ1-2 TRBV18 CASSPRLRNNYGYTF
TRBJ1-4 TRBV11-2 CASSLGGQGKLFF
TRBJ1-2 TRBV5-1 CASSLEGQAPYGYTF
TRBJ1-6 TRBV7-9 CASSLIEYNSPLHF
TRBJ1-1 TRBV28 CASSWDRINTEAFF
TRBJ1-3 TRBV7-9 CASSLMARGSGNTIYF
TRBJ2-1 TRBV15 CATSRAGGLVNEQFF
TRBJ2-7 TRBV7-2 CASSLAGTYEQYF
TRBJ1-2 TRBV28 CASRGRGTLNYGYTF
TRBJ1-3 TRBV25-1 CASSEWGESGNTIYF
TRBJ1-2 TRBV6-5 CASSYRRGFTNYGYTF
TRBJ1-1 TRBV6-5 CASRPGRMNTEAFF
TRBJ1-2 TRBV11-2 CASSGQGSNYGYTF
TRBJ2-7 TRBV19 CASSIGEASGATSYEQYF
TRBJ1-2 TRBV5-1 CASSLGDRLFDYGYTF
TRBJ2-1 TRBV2 CASKVETHYNEQFF
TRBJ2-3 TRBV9 CASTLLAGSTDTQYF
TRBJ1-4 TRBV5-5 CASSMDTSFEKLFF
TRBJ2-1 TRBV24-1 CATRRDSAEQFF
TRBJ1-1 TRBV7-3 CASSLLVGPNTEAFF
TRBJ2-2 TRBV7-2 CASSLRQVNTGELFF
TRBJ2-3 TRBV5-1 CASSSQGGSPRFTDTQYF
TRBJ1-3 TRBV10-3 CAISGRQGYGNTIYF
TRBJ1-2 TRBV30 CAWSPGQGLYGYTF
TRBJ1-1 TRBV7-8 CASSFPGPRLTEAFF
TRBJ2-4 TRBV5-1 CASSAGQVGKKNIQYF
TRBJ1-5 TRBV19 CASSPQGMGNQPQHF
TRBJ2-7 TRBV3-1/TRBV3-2 CASSPRRDGTYEQYF
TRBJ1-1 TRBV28 CASSLTGGYAEAFF
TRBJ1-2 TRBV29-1 CSVEEPRAVINYGYTF
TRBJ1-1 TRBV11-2 CASSLVKEGEAFF
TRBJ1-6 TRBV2 CASSESLQGTGSPLHF
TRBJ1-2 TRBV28 CASRVTGSSDGYTF
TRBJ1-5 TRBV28 CASSRTGVSNQPQHF
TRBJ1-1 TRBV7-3 CASSLLGVPNTEAFF
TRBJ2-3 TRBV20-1 CSAESTPSQYF
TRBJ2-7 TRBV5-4 CASSFGLEGYEQYF
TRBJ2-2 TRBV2 CASSELAGGTGELFF
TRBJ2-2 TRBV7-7 CASSLNADSSGELFF
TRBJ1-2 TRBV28 CASSLLQGGGYTF
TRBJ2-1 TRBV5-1 CASSLTGRNYNEQFF
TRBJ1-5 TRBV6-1 CASSENGGLGNQPQHF